This is a list of T cell receptor beta chains from one sample in a study of cytotoxic CD8 clonotypes in ibrutinib-treated CLL. TCRdb keeps only in-frame clones here, not all; method: immunoSEQ multiplex PCR. Of around 140,000 clones listed, about 70% are singletons. Sequences were derived from PBMCs, sampled after 24 months of ibrutinib treatment. The receptors stem from a human donor with chronic lymphocytic leukemia. Both conserved end residues are part of each CDR3. D genes are given only for firm matches. A clone size is listed for some rows: how often the clone was seen (once, few, many), or a class if it is expanded.

CDR3nt,CDR3aa,abundance,d_gene,v_gene,j_gene
TGTGCCAGCAGCCAAGCTGGGGTAGACTATGGCTACACCTTC,CASSQAGVDYGYTF,-,-,TRBV4-2,TRBJ1-2
TGTGCCAGCAGACGTGGGGGACAAGTGGGCACTGAAGCTTTCTTT,CASRRGGQVGTEAFF,-,-,TRBV28,TRBJ1-1
TGTGCCAGCAGCTCGACAGGGGATGGCTACACCTTC,CASSSTGDGYTF,-,TRBD1,TRBV5-6,TRBJ1-2
TGCGCCAGCAGCCCGGACGGAGGGTTTTCCTACGAGCAGTACTTC,CASSPDGGFSYEQYF,-,-,TRBV5-1,TRBJ2-7
TGCGCCAGCAGCTCCCAGGGGGCAGAGGGCACTGAAGCTTTCTTT,CASSSQGAEGTEAFF,-,TRBD1,TRBV5-1,TRBJ1-1
TGTGCCAGCAGCTTTGCGGGTGGCTACACCTTC,CASSFAGGYTF,-,-,TRBV5-5,TRBJ1-2
TGTGCCAGCAGCCCTCGGGAAGGGGGTACGCAGTATTTT,CASSPREGGTQYF,-,-,TRBV11-3,TRBJ2-3
TGTGCCAGCAGCCCCAGCGGGAGGGCCGGGGAGCTGTTTTTT,CASSPSGRAGELFF,-,TRBD2,TRBV7-9,TRBJ2-2
TGTGCCAGCAGTTACTCGGCAGGCTTCTATGGCTACACCTTC,CASSYSAGFYGYTF,-,-,TRBV6-5,TRBJ1-2
TGCGCCAGCAGCACCTCTAGCGGGGGATTGACAGATACGCAGTATTTT,CASSTSSGGLTDTQYF,-,TRBD2,TRBV5-1,TRBJ2-3
TGTGCCAGCAGTCCTCAGGGTGGAAACACCATATATTTT,CASSPQGGNTIYF,-,-,TRBV7-2,TRBJ1-3
TGTGCCAGCAGCTTCGGGCGCCAAGAGACCCAGTACTTC,CASSFGRQETQYF,-,-,TRBV11-3,TRBJ2-5
-,CASSFAPAMNTEAFF,-,-,TRBV7-9,TRBJ1-1
TGTGCCAGCAGTGAATTTGGGCGGACCTACGAGCAGTACTTC,CASSEFGRTYEQYF,-,-,TRBV6-1,TRBJ2-7
TGTGCCAGTAGTGGGCCCCTGTTTGGCGGGAGTGGCAATGAGCAGTTCTTC,CASSGPLFGGSGNEQFF,few,TRBD2,TRBV19,TRBJ2-1
TGTGCCAGCAGCGGCACCGGGACAGGGGGTTTGAAGACCCAGTACTTC,CASSGTGTGGLKTQYF,-,TRBD1,TRBV9,TRBJ2-5
TGTGCCAGCTCACCACGAGAGGGGCGTGAAAAACTGTTTTTT,CASSPREGREKLFF,-,-,TRBV18,TRBJ1-4
TGTGCCAGCAGTTTAGACCTCGAGGAGACCCAGTACTTC,CASSLDLEETQYF,-,-,TRBV28,TRBJ2-5
TGTGCCAGCAGCTTAGGCGCCCAGGCCGGGGAAAAACTGTTTTTT,CASSLGAQAGEKLFF,-,-,TRBV13,TRBJ1-4
TGTGCCAGCAGGCCGCCACCGGGGAATGGCAATCAGCCCCAGCATTTT,CASRPPPGNGNQPQHF,-,-,TRBV27,TRBJ1-5
TGTGCCTGGAGTAACACAGGGATCCACACCTTC,CAWSNTGIHTF,-,-,TRBV30,TRBJ1-2
TGTGCCAGCAGCTTATTCGGGGCTAGGGCGGACAATGAGCAGTTCTTC,CASSLFGARADNEQFF,-,-,TRBV11-3,TRBJ2-1
TGCAGCGTTGGCGTGGGGGGAAGCACAGATACGCAGTATTTT,CSVGVGGSTDTQYF,-,-,TRBV29-1,TRBJ2-3
TGTGCCAGCAGCGTCGGAGGTGGGAGCGGCGAGCAGTACTTC,CASSVGGGSGEQYF,-,-,TRBV9,TRBJ2-7
TGTGCCAGCAGTTACGGAGCTTACAATGAGCAGTTCTTC,CASSYGAYNEQFF,-,-,TRBV6-5,TRBJ2-1
TGCGCCAGCAGTCCCGATCAAACATATGGCTACACCTTC,CASSPDQTYGYTF,few,-,TRBV5-1,TRBJ1-2
TGTGCCTGGAGTACGGGGTCGGGTCCCCGGGCAGATACGCAGTATTTT,CAWSTGSGPRADTQYF,-,-,TRBV30,TRBJ2-3
TGTGCCAGCAGCGAGGGGTGGGCAGATACGCAGTATTTT,CASSEGWADTQYF,-,-,TRBV9,TRBJ2-3
TGTGCCAGCACCCAGTTATACAATGAGCAGTTCTTC,CASTQLYNEQFF,-,-,TRBV2,TRBJ2-1
TGTGCCAGTAGTCCCCCGGACGACGGGAAACTGTTTTTT,CASSPPDDGKLFF,-,-,TRBV19,TRBJ1-4
TGTGCCAGCAGTTACTCCGGACAGGACCACTTT,CASSYSGQDHF,-,TRBD1,TRBV6-6,TRBJ1-1
TGTGCCAGCTCACCAGCCCGGGCTAGCTTTGGTACAGATACGCAGTATTTT,CASSPARASFGTDTQYF,-,-,TRBV18,TRBJ2-3
TGTGCCAGCAGGGGGAGTTTTAATACGCAGTATTTT,CASRGSFNTQYF,once,-,TRBV28,TRBJ2-3
TGTGCCAGTATGAGACAGGGAACCGGGGAGCTGTTTTTT,CASMRQGTGELFF,-,TRBD1,TRBV19,TRBJ2-2
TGTGCCAGCTCACCGGACAGGGGCGCAGATACGCAGTATTTT,CASSPDRGADTQYF,-,TRBD1,TRBV18,TRBJ2-3
TGCGCCAGCAGCTTGCCCCCCGGAAGCACAGATACGCAGTATTTT,CASSLPPGSTDTQYF,-,-,TRBV5-1,TRBJ2-3
TGTGCCAGCAGCCCTACGGGGGGCAGAGGAGAAAAACTGTTTTTT,CASSPTGGRGEKLFF,few,-,TRBV7-9,TRBJ1-4
TGTGCCAGCAGCCCCAGCACGGTCCATGAGCAGTTCTTC,CASSPSTVHEQFF,-,-,TRBV9,TRBJ2-1
TGTGCCAGCACCACCGGGACAGGGGGCTACACCTTC,CASTTGTGGYTF,-,TRBD1,TRBV6-5,TRBJ1-2
TGTGCCAGCTCACCGGGACAGGGGGGGATCTTC,CASSPGQGGIF,-,TRBD1,TRBV18,TRBJ2-1
TGCAGCGTGGGGACAGGGAACACTGAAGCTTTCTTT,CSVGTGNTEAFF,-,TRBD1,TRBV29-1,TRBJ1-1
TGTGCCAGCAGTTTAGGTGGGGGCCGGACAGATACGCAGTATTTT,CASSLGGGRTDTQYF,-,-,TRBV28,TRBJ2-3
TGTGCCAGCAGCTTGGCCAACCCCACGGGGGCGCAGTATTTT,CASSLANPTGAQYF,-,-,TRBV5-4,TRBJ2-3
TGCAGCGCCCGGGGGGACCGTCACAATGAGCAGTTCTTC,CSARGDRHNEQFF,-,TRBD2,TRBV29-1,TRBJ2-1
TGTGCCGAGGGGGGCCCAAACTATGGCTACACCTTC,CAEGGPNYGYTF,many,-,TRBV7-2,TRBJ1-2
TGTGCCAGCAGCTTAGCGGCCGCCGAGCCCCTCCACTTT,CASSLAAAEPLHF,-,-,TRBV7-2,TRBJ1-6
TGCGCCAGCCGGGGGTCTGGTGCCACTAATGAAAAACTGTTTTTT,CASRGSGATNEKLFF,-,-,TRBV5-1,TRBJ1-4
TGTGCCAGCAGCCCATCGTCCTACGAGCAGTACTTC,CASSPSSYEQYF,-,-,TRBV25-1,TRBJ2-7
TGTGCCAGCTCACCAGTGGGGGCACTCTCCTACAATGAGCAGTTCTTC,CASSPVGALSYNEQFF,-,-,TRBV18,TRBJ2-1